This T cell receptor (beta chain) comes out of a study of blood T cell repertoires in COVID-19. Study in general: There were acute and convalescent COVID-19 samples, and they came from the United States, Italy and Spain. Sample material is recorded as cDNA or gDNA derived from T cells, B-cell-depleted T cells, or PBMCs.

Generated by immunoSEQ multiplex PCR, the TCRdb table keeps only in-frame clones and is missing some. The table has about 420,000 clones, approximately 90% seen once; the top ten hold around 0.92%. V lost 4 bases, J lost 5 bases, and 14 bases lay in between. Germline lookup yields CDR1 WSHSY and CDR2 SAAADI. The CDR3 covers 14 residues. What was sequenced was peripheral blood. The chain uses TRBV10-2 and TRBJ2-5; D possibly corresponds to TRBD2 (6 bases). This receptor was taken from a man between 18 and 29 years old with COVID-19, enrolled during active disease. CDR3 sequence: CASSVAGTKETQYF. The CDR3 coding sequence is TGCGCCAGCAGTGTTGCGGGAACAAAGGAGACCCAGTACTTC.